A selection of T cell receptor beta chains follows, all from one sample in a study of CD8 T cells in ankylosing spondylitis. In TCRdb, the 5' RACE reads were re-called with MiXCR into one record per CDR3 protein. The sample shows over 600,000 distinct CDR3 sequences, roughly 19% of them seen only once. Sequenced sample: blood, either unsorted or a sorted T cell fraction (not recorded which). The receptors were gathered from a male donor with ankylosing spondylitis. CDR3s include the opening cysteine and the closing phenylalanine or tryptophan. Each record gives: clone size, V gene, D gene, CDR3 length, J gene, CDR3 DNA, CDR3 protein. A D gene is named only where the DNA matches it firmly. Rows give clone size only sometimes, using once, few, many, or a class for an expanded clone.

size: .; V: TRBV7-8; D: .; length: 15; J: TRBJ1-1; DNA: TGTGCCAGCAGCTTAACCATTGAGTTCGAAACTGAAGCTTTCTTT; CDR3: CASSLTIEFETEAFF
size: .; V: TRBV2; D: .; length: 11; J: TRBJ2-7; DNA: TGTGCCAGCACTCTTAACTACGAGCAGTACTTC; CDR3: CASTLNYEQYF
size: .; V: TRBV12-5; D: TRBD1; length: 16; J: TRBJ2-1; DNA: TGTGCTAGTGGTTTTCGGACAGGGAGCTCCTACAATGAGCAGTTCTTC; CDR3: CASGFRTGSSYNEQFF
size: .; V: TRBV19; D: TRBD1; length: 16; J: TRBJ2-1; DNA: TGTGCCAGTAGTATCCAGGGACAGGGGGGCCGGAATGAGCAGTTCTTC; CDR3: CASSIQGQGGRNEQFF
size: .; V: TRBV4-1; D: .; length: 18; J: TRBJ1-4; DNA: TGCGCCAGCAGCCAAGGGCCCCCCCGGAGGGCAACTAATGAAAAACTGTTTTTT; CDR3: CASSQGPPRRATNEKLFF
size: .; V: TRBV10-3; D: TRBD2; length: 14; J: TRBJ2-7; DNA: TGTGCCATCTCTAGCGGGGGGACCACCTACGAGCAGTACTTC; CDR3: CAISSGGTTYEQYF
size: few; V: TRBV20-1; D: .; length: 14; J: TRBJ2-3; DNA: TGCAGTGCTAGAGACCCATGGGGCACAGATACGCAGTATTTT; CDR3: CSARDPWGTDTQYF
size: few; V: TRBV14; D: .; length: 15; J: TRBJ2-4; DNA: TGTGCCAGCAGCCAGGGGGTCTTAGCCAAAAACATTCAGTACTTC; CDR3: CASSQGVLAKNIQYF
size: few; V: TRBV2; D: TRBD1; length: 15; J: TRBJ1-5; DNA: TGTGCCAGCAGTGCATCAGGGGGCGCCGGTCAGCCCCAGCATTTT; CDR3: CASSASGGAGQPQHF
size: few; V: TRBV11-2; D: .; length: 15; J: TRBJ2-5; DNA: TGTGCCAGCAGCTTAGTGGGGGGACTTCTCGAGACCCAGTACTTC; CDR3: CASSLVGGLLETQYF